Below are 22 T cell receptor beta chains sequenced from a single sample in a study of Graves' ophthalmopathy and Graves' hyperthyroidism. TCR beta CDR3 regions were amplified from RNA transcripts. RT-PCR in the first round used HTBI primers; a second-round multiplex PCR followed. Using its own MiXCR run on the multiplex PCR reads, TCRdb lists one record per CDR3 protein. The top ten hold roughly 45% of the sample, which has 200,000 to 250,000 distinct CDR3 sequences, about 22% seen once. The sequencing input was peripheral blood. The origin of the receptors is a woman aged 50 to 60 with Graves' ophthalmopathy.

The rearrangement uses TRBV28 and TRBJ1-1; perhaps TRBD1 as D (5 bases). The CDR3 consists of 12 residues. Trimming pared 5 bases from V and 11 bases from J, leaving 15 bases between. Germline CDR1 and CDR2: MDHEN and SYDVKM. CDR3 amino acids: CASSRTPSGAFF. As DNA, the CDR3 is TGTGCCAGCAGTAGGACACCGTCGGGGGCTTTCTTT.

The chain carries TRBV12-3 or TRBV12-4 and TRBJ2-7; TRBD1 might be the D (5 bases). The CDR3 has 13 amino acids. V gave up 5 bases and J gave up 7 bases, with 15 bases separating them. The CDR3 loop reads CASSARVLSEQYF. CDR3 coding DNA: TGTGCCAGCAGTGCCAGGGTTTTGAGTGAGCAGTACTTC.

The genes are TRBV7-9 and TRBJ2-5, with TRBD1 identical over 7 bases. This CDR3 region has 16 residues. After removal of 4 bases from V and 2 bases from J, the junction contained 10 bases not matched to a gene. CDR1 and CDR2 (germline): SEHNR, FQNEAQ (reference sequence). As DNA, the CDR3 is TGTGCCAGCAGCTCAGACAGGGTTGGGGTTCAAGAGACCCAGTACTTC. Translating gives CASSSDRVGVQETQYF.

This clonotype showed up just a few times. J is TRBJ2-4 and V is TRBV20-1; D not certain. V was cut by 0 bases and J by 2 bases, with 17 bases left in between. Germline V CDR1 and CDR2: DFQATT, SNEGSKA (reference sequence). CDR3 length: 17 amino acids. CDR3 sequence reads: CSAREIGRSLSKNIQYF. CDR3 bases: TGCAGTGCTAGAGAAATTGGCAGGTCACTCTCCAAAAACATTCAGTACTTC.

This clonotype was detected many times. V usage is TRBV9 and J usage is TRBJ2-7; no clear D gene. CDR3 length equals 13 residues. Trimming pared 0 bases from V and 5 bases from J, leaving 9 bases between. Germline V CDR1 and CDR2: SGDLS, YYNGEE. The CDR3 here is CASSVGAFDEQYF. CDR3 nucleotides: TGTGCCAGCAGCGTAGGCGCCTTCGACGAGCAGTACTTC. The complete variable domain, with remaining parts taken from reference TRBV9 and TRBJ2-7, reads DSGVTQTPKHLITATGQRVTLRCSPRSGDLSVYWYQQSLDQGLQFLIQYYNGEERAKGNILERFSAQQFPDLHSELNLSSLELGDSALYFCASSVGAFDEQYFGPGTRLTVT.

This clonotype appeared a few times. This sequence joins TRBV7-8 and TRBJ2-5; 9 positions agree with TRBD2. V lost 1 base to trimming and J lost 5 bases; unmatched junction nucleotides: 14. Germline-derived CDR1 and CDR2 are SGHVS and FQNEAQ. The CDR3 sequence is 18 residues long. CDR3 in DNA: TGTGCCAGCAGCTTAGAGGACGGCGGGAGGGAATATGTCGAGACCCAGTACTTC. Its protein product is CASSLEDGGREYVETQYF.

This clonotype was seen many times. This chain links TRBV28 with TRBJ1-5; D ambiguous. Trimming pared 5 bases from V and 4 bases from J, leaving 6 bases between. The CDR3 runs to 12 residues. The V gene's germline CDR1 is MDHEN and CDR2 SYDVKM. The DNA of the CDR3 is TGTGCCAGCAGTACTCAGAATCAGCCCCAGCATTTT. It is translated as CASSTQNQPQHF.

This chain uses TRBV6-2 or TRBV6-3 with TRBJ2-7; D is uncertain. Germline CDR1 is MNHEY and CDR2 is SVGEGT. The V end was cut by 4 bases, the J end by 2 bases, with 12 bases between. The CDR3 covers 14 residues. In nucleotides, the CDR3 is TGTGCCAGCAGTTCGGTGGGTATCGCCTACGAGCAGTACTTC. Translated: CASSSVGIAYEQYF.

The table lists this clonotype with many counts. The genes are TRBV6-5 and TRBJ2-7; unclear D gene. This CDR3 comprises 13 residues. Germline assignment: CDR1 MNHEY and CDR2 SVGAGI. V was pared by 8 bases and J by 2 bases, with 13 bases between. The CDR3 bases are TGTGCCAGCGCCTCCGGCCCTGCCTACGAGCAGTACTTC. As protein: CASASGPAYEQYF.

This clonotype was counted many times. The V and J genes are TRBV10-3 and TRBJ1-1, with D uncertain. The CDR3 spans 14 residues. Trimming removed 5 bases from V and 0 bases from J, with 10 bases in between. Germline V lookup: CDR1 ENHRY, CDR2 SYGVKD. CDR3 DNA sequence: TGTGCCATCAGTCCGTCAAAAGTGAACACTGAAGCTTTCTTT. Translating gives CAISPSKVNTEAFF.

This clonotype showed up many times. The rearrangement links TRBV5-1 to TRBJ1-1; D remains ambiguous. From germline, CDR1 is SGHRS and CDR2 YFSETQ. This CDR3 spans 13 amino acids. Deletions cut 0 bases from V and 7 bases from J, with 10 bases between. The CDR3 region has the DNA TGCGCCAGCAGCTTGGTGTATGGGAGTGAAGCTTTCTTT. Amino acid sequence: CASSLVYGSEAFF. The variable domain in full, completed from reference TRBV5-1 and TRBJ1-1, reads KAGVTQTPRYLIKTRGQQVTLSCSPISGHRSVSWYQQTPGQGLQFLFEYFSETQRNKGNFPGRFSGRQFSNSRSEMNVSTLELGDSALYLCASSLVYGSEAFFGQGTRLTVV.

There are many counts of this clonotype. The chain links TRBV6-1 to TRBJ1-1; TRBD1 agrees at 7 bases. Germline V gene lookup returns CDR1 MNHNS and CDR2 SASEGT. Germline trimming cut 4 bases from V and 3 bases from J; bases unmatched to any gene: 5. The CDR3 is 14 amino acids. CDR3 in amino acids: CASSVTGAYTEAFF. In nucleotides, the CDR3 is TGTGCCAGCAGTGTTACAGGGGCATACACTGAAGCTTTCTTT.

The rearrangement links TRBV3-1 to TRBJ2-2, with 7 bases lining up with TRBD1. CDR1 and CDR2 from the germline V gene are LGHDT and YNNKEL (reference sequence). Trimming at V came to 4 bases and at J to 1 base, leaving 3 bases not matched to a gene. CDR3 size: 15 residues. The CDR3 sequence: CASSRRGRNTGELFF. CDR3 nucleotides: TGTGCCAGCAGCCGCAGGGGGAGGAACACCGGGGAGCTGTTTTTT.

This clonotype came up many times. The chain is built from TRBV19 and TRBJ1-6, with D unresolved. Germline-derived CDR1 and CDR2 are LNHDA and SQIVND (reference sequence). The CDR3 has 15 amino acids. V was cut by 3 bases and J by 8 bases, with 14 bases left in between. As DNA, the CDR3 is TGTGCCAGTAGTATTCTTCCTAGCGGGGATTCACCCCTCCACTTT. It specifies CASSILPSGDSPLHF.

V and J are TRBV4-2 and TRBJ1-2; no firm D call. The germline V gene encodes CDR1 LGHNA and CDR2 YNFKEQ. This CDR3 contains 13 residues. V was clipped by 0 bases and J by 7 bases, with 9 bases between them. The CDR3 sequence: CASSQDRQSGYTF. CDR3 bases: TGTGCCAGCAGCCAAGATCGGCAGAGTGGCTACACCTTC.

The genes are TRBV20-1 and TRBJ1-5, with D hard to call. The germline V gene encodes CDR1 DFQATT and CDR2 SNEGSKA (reference sequence). Trimming stripped 8 bases from V and 3 bases from J, with 14 bases between. The CDR3 extends over 13 amino acids. The CDR3 spells CSIPLGSNQPQHF. In DNA form, the CDR3 reads TGCAGTATCCCTTTGGGGTCCAATCAGCCCCAGCATTTT.

Notes on this clonotype: At one boundary the junction diverges from the germline segment, which might be a read error. The rearrangement uses TRBV13 and TRBJ2-7; D not resolved. The CDR3 runs 13 residues. Germline CDR1 and CDR2: PRHDT and FYEKMQ (reference sequence). CDR3 in DNA: TGTGCCAGCAGCTTAGCTGACTCCCACGAGCAGTACTTC. Its protein product is CASSLADSHEQYF.

The V call is TRBV7-2, the J call TRBJ2-5; 12 nucleotides match TRBD2. V was clipped by 5 bases and J by 5 bases; unmatched bases: 9. The V gene's germline CDR1 is SGHTA and CDR2 FQGNSA. This CDR3 is 16 amino acids long. This CDR3 is CASSRLTSGSLETQYF. The CDR3 nucleotides are TGTGCCAGCAGCCGACTGACTAGCGGGAGTTTGGAGACCCAGTACTTC. Filled out from reference TRBV7-2 and TRBJ2-5, the complete variable domain reads GAGVSQSPSNKVTEKGKDVELRCDPISGHTALYWYRQSLGQGLEFLIYFQGNSAPDKSGLPSDRFSAERTGGSVSTLTIQRTQQEDSAVYLCASSRLTSGSLETQYFGPGTRLLVL.

Ten or more counts support this clonotype. This chain joins TRBV4-1 and TRBJ2-5; TRBD2 aligns across 14 bases. The CDR3 is 16 residues long. With V trimmed by 1 base and J by 4 bases, 2 bases remained unmatched. CDR1 and CDR2 (germline): MGHRA, YSYEKL. This CDR3 reads CASSQAGLAGGETQYF. The CDR3 bases are TGCGCCAGCAGCCAAGCCGGACTAGCGGGAGGAGAGACCCAGTACTTC.

In its sample, this clonotype was seen a few times. A read error may be the cause here, since a much bigger clone is one base away. The rearrangement uses TRBV12-3 or TRBV12-4 and TRBJ1-1; no firm D call. CDR3 size: 12 residues. The V gene lost 6 bases and the J gene lost 6 bases, with 11 bases spanning the gap. The CDR3, as DNA: TGTGCCAGCAGCCACCCCAACTCTGAAGCTTTCTTT. Protein: CASSHPNSEAFF.

This clonotype has just one count. The chain combines TRBV27 with TRBJ1-1, with TRBD1 matching 9 bases. The V gene end was trimmed by 6 bases and the J gene end by 8 bases; junction bases not matched to a gene: 13. Germline V gives CDR1 MNHEY, CDR2 SMNVEV (reference sequence). This CDR3 spans 15 amino acids. The CDR3, as DNA: TGTGCCAGCAGACCTACAGGGGGCTGGGACAGCGAAGCTTTCTTT. This sequence encodes CASRPTGGWDSEAFF.

This clonotype was observed many times. V gene TRBV12-3 or TRBV12-4 combines with J gene TRBJ1-6; D gene uncertain. CDR3 size: 16 residues. V lost 5 bases to trimming and J lost 0 bases, with 11 bases between them. CDR3 in DNA: TGTGCCAGCAGTCGGGCGGCGAGCTCCTATAATTCACCCCTCCACTTT. Its translation is CASSRAASSYNSPLHF.